This TCR beta chain was profiled in a study of tumor-infiltrating lymphocytes in primary liver carcinoma. Study-level information: The yield of productive TCRbeta reads per sample was roughly 3.65 to 8 million and was similar across tissue types.

Whole-study results and caveats: CD8+ and CD4+ repertoires went uncompared, the samples being bulk unsorted.

To note about this clonotype: The antigen is not known. One end of the junction fails to match germline, which may point to a read error.

TCR beta cDNA was reverse-transcribed from 450 to 500 ng of total RNA. The reaction used a constant-region primer and ProtoScript II reverse transcriptase. Library construction for TCR beta comprised three nested multiplex PCR rounds performed with slightly modified ARM-PCR. TRBV1-TRBV30 forward and Cbeta reverse primers drove the first two roughly 11-cycle rounds. TCRdb reprocessed the multiplex PCR reads via MiXCR and lists one record per CDR3 protein. This sample has about 180,000 distinct CDR3 sequences, with 60% found just once. Germline DNA was also extracted, and blood RNA was taken from unsorted whole blood. CDR1 and CDR2 (germline): SGHAT, FQNNGV. The CDR3 is 17 residues long.

The source material was peripheral blood. The chain combines TRBV11-2 with TRBJ2-7, with TRBD1 matching over 8 bases. This sequence originates from a man in his forties with primary liver carcinoma and hepatitis B virus infection. DNA for the CDR3: TGTGCCAGCAGCTCCTCAACATGGACAGGGTATAATGACGATCAGTACTTC. Its protein product is CASSSSTWTGYNDDQYF.